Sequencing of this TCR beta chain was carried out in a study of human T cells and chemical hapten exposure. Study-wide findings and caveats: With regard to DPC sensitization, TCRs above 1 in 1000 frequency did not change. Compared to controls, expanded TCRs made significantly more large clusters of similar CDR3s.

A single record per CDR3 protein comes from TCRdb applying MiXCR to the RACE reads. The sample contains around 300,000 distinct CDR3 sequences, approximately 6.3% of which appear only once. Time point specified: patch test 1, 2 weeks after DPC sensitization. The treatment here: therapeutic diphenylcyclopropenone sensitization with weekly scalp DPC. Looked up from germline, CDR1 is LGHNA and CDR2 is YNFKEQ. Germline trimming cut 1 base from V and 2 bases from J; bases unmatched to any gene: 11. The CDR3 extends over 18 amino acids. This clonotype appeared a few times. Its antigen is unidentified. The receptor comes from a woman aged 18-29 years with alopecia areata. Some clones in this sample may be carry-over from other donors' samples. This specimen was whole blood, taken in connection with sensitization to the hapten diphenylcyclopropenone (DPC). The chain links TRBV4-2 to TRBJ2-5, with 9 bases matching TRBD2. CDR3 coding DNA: TGTGCCAGCAGCCAAGCTGCTTCCAGCGGGGGGCCTCAAGAGACCCAGTACTTC. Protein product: CASSQAASSGGPQETQYF.